The rows below give T cell receptor beta chains drawn from one sample of a study of OX40 agonist ivuxolimab in advanced cancers. The protocol was immunoSEQ multiplex PCR, while the TCRdb copy is restricted to in-frame clones and leaves out a portion. Here the sample spans roughly 86,000 clones, over 90% being singletons. This sample comprised CD4+ or CD8+ T cells sorted from blood, obtained in a trial of the OX40 agonist ivuxolimab. The receptors come from an adult with an advanced solid tumor such as melanoma, head and neck, liver or kidney cancer. Each CDR3 is given with its conserved first and last residue. Each record gives: J gene, D gene, V gene, clone size, CDR3 protein, CDR3 DNA. D genes are given only for firm matches. Expanded clones are given a class, and other clones once, few, many or no size at all.

J gene: TRBJ1-2
D gene: TRBD1
V gene: TRBV28
clone size: NA
CDR3 protein: CASSFSGQGAQGYTF
CDR3 DNA: TGTGCCAGCAGTTTCTCGGGACAGGGGGCGCAAGGCTACACCTTC

J gene: TRBJ1-1
D gene: NA
V gene: TRBV28
clone size: NA
CDR3 protein: CASRRNTEAFF
CDR3 DNA: TGTGCCAGCAGAAGAAACACTGAAGCTTTCTTT

J gene: TRBJ2-3
D gene: NA
V gene: TRBV10-3
clone size: NA
CDR3 protein: CAISGSSPDTQYF
CDR3 DNA: TGTGCCATCAGTGGATCCAGTCCAGATACGCAGTATTTT

J gene: TRBJ2-2
D gene: NA
V gene: TRBV28
clone size: NA
CDR3 protein: CASIPSRLGLHGELFF
CDR3 DNA: TGTGCCAGCATCCCTTCACGTCTGGGATTGCACGGGGAGCTGTTTTTT

J gene: TRBJ1-3
D gene: NA
V gene: TRBV6-4
clone size: NA
CDR3 protein: CASSDSFPLSKGNTIYF
CDR3 DNA: TGTGCCAGCAGTGACTCCTTCCCCCTGTCGAAGGGAAACACCATATATTTT

J gene: TRBJ2-7
D gene: NA
V gene: TRBV7-2
clone size: NA
CDR3 protein: CASSLGRDYEQYF
CDR3 DNA: TGTGCCAGCAGCTTGGGGCGGGACTACGAGCAGTACTTC

J gene: TRBJ1-6
D gene: TRBD1
V gene: TRBV7-2
clone size: NA
CDR3 protein: CASRPGQQNSPLHF
CDR3 DNA: TGTGCCAGCAGACCGGGACAGCAAAATTCACCCCTCCACTTT

J gene: TRBJ2-2
D gene: TRBD1
V gene: TRBV25-1
clone size: NA
CDR3 protein: CASSSLATRGKTGELFF
CDR3 DNA: TGTGCCAGCAGTTCCCTAGCAACCAGGGGGAAGACCGGGGAGCTGTTTTTT

J gene: TRBJ2-1
D gene: TRBD2
V gene: TRBV4-1
clone size: NA
CDR3 protein: CASSRPGGNSYNEQFF
CDR3 DNA: TGCGCCAGCAGCCGCCCGGGAGGCAACTCCTACAATGAGCAGTTCTTC

J gene: TRBJ2-2
D gene: NA
V gene: TRBV4-1
clone size: NA
CDR3 protein: CASSQDGRLAGELFF
CDR3 DNA: TGCGCCAGCAGCCAAGACGGCAGGCTAGCCGGGGAGCTGTTTTTT

J gene: TRBJ2-7
D gene: TRBD1
V gene: TRBV2
clone size: NA
CDR3 protein: CASRRIGQGYEQYF
CDR3 DNA: TGTGCCAGCAGGCGCATTGGACAGGGCTACGAGCAGTACTTC

J gene: TRBJ1-2
D gene: NA
V gene: TRBV28
clone size: once
CDR3 protein: CASTKASEGFLYGYTF
CDR3 DNA: TGTGCCAGCACCAAGGCCTCGGAGGGGTTCCTATATGGCTACACCTTC

J gene: TRBJ1-1
D gene: NA
V gene: TRBV7-2
clone size: NA
CDR3 protein: CASSSIRQAVNTEAFF
CDR3 DNA: TGTGCCAGCAGCTCGATTCGACAGGCCGTGAACACTGAAGCTTTCTTT

J gene: TRBJ1-5
D gene: NA
V gene: TRBV7-9
clone size: few
CDR3 protein: CASSLAQGDTQHF
CDR3 DNA: TGTGCCAGCAGCTTAGCCCAGGGTGATACCCAGCATTTT

J gene: TRBJ1-5
D gene: NA
V gene: TRBV10-3
clone size: NA
CDR3 protein: CAISEEGYGYSNQPQHF
CDR3 DNA: TGTGCCATCAGTGAGGAGGGTTACGGTTATAGCAATCAGCCCCAGCATTTT

J gene: TRBJ2-3
D gene: TRBD2
V gene: TRBV29-1
clone size: NA
CDR3 protein: CSVGGSVTDTQYF
CDR3 DNA: TGCAGCGTTGGCGGGAGCGTCACAGATACGCAGTATTTT

J gene: TRBJ1-4
D gene: NA
V gene: TRBV4-1
clone size: NA
CDR3 protein: CASSQEGGRGEKLFF
CDR3 DNA: TGCGCCAGCAGCCAAGAAGGCGGGCGCGGTGAAAAACTGTTTTTT

J gene: TRBJ2-5
D gene: TRBD1
V gene: TRBV29-1
clone size: NA
CDR3 protein: CSVDGDRARQETQYF
CDR3 DNA: TGCAGCGTTGACGGGGACAGGGCCCGCCAAGAGACCCAGTACTTC

J gene: TRBJ1-4
D gene: TRBD1
V gene: TRBV4-1
clone size: NA
CDR3 protein: CASSLWTGGGEKLFF
CDR3 DNA: TGCGCCAGCAGCCTTTGGACAGGGGGGGGTGAAAAACTGTTTTTT

J gene: TRBJ2-6
D gene: NA
V gene: TRBV7-2
clone size: NA
CDR3 protein: CASSLGRNSGANVLTF
CDR3 DNA: TGTGCCAGCAGCTTAGGGAGAAACTCTGGGGCCAACGTCCTGACTTTC

J gene: TRBJ1-4
D gene: NA
V gene: TRBV2
clone size: NA
CDR3 protein: CASVDRSATNEKLFF
CDR3 DNA: TGTGCCAGCGTCGACAGGTCCGCAACTAATGAAAAACTGTTTTTT

J gene: TRBJ1-5
D gene: NA
V gene: TRBV27
clone size: NA
CDR3 protein: CASRDTSRNQPQHF
CDR3 DNA: TGTGCCAGCCGGGACACATCTAGGAATCAGCCCCAGCATTTT

J gene: TRBJ1-2
D gene: NA
V gene: TRBV6-1
clone size: NA
CDR3 protein: CASRDSLYGYTF
CDR3 DNA: TGTGCCAGCAGGGACAGTCTCTATGGCTACACCTTC

J gene: TRBJ1-6
D gene: TRBD1
V gene: TRBV7-2
clone size: NA
CDR3 protein: CASSPQRTGHNSPLHF
CDR3 DNA: TGTGCCAGCAGCCCCCAGAGGACAGGGCACAATTCACCCCTCCACTTT

J gene: TRBJ2-7
D gene: NA
V gene: TRBV7-2
clone size: NA
CDR3 protein: CASSLVTGSYEQYF
CDR3 DNA: TGTGCCAGCAGCTTAGTGACTGGTAGCTACGAGCAGTACTTC

J gene: TRBJ1-2
D gene: TRBD1
V gene: TRBV5-1
clone size: NA
CDR3 protein: CASRKGAGGYGYTF
CDR3 DNA: TGCGCCAGCAGAAAGGGGGCAGGGGGCTATGGCTACACCTTC

J gene: TRBJ1-2
D gene: TRBD1
V gene: TRBV7-2
clone size: NA
CDR3 protein: CASSLARTGGGYTF
CDR3 DNA: TGTGCCAGCAGCCTGGCTCGGACAGGCGGTGGCTACACCTTC

J gene: TRBJ2-5
D gene: TRBD2
V gene: TRBV27
clone size: NA
CDR3 protein: CASSKLAGETQYF
CDR3 DNA: TGTGCCAGCAGTAAACTAGCGGGGGAGACCCAGTACTTC

J gene: TRBJ2-1
D gene: NA
V gene: TRBV5-1
clone size: NA
CDR3 protein: CASSFPGTADNEQFF
CDR3 DNA: TGCGCCAGCAGCTTTCCCGGGACGGCCGACAATGAGCAGTTCTTC

J gene: TRBJ1-2
D gene: TRBD1
V gene: TRBV18
clone size: few
CDR3 protein: CASSLTGVDYGYTF
CDR3 DNA: TGTGCCAGCTCACTCACAGGGGTGGACTATGGCTACACCTTC

J gene: TRBJ2-1
D gene: TRBD1
V gene: TRBV2
clone size: NA
CDR3 protein: CASSGTGGLYNEQFF
CDR3 DNA: TGTGCCAGCAGTGGGACAGGGGGCCTGTACAATGAGCAGTTCTTC

J gene: TRBJ1-2
D gene: NA
V gene: TRBV5-1
clone size: NA
CDR3 protein: CASSLDFVGYTF
CDR3 DNA: TGCGCCAGCAGCTTGGATTTTGTGGGCTACACCTTC

J gene: TRBJ2-1
D gene: TRBD2
V gene: TRBV10-3
clone size: NA
CDR3 protein: CAISSGTTYNEQFF
CDR3 DNA: TGTGCCATCAGTTCCGGGACTACCTACAATGAGCAGTTCTTC

J gene: TRBJ2-4
D gene: TRBD2
V gene: TRBV19
clone size: NA
CDR3 protein: CASSIGPSGRARDIQYF
CDR3 DNA: TGTGCCAGTAGTATAGGGCCTAGCGGGAGGGCCCGGGACATTCAGTACTTC

J gene: TRBJ1-5
D gene: TRBD1
V gene: TRBV7-2
clone size: NA
CDR3 protein: CASSPGTAGGNQHF
CDR3 DNA: TGTGCCAGCAGCCCGGGGACAGCCGGGGGGAACCAGCATTTT

J gene: TRBJ2-7
D gene: NA
V gene: TRBV27
clone size: NA
CDR3 protein: CASMESWRASYEQYF
CDR3 DNA: TGTGCCAGCATGGAAAGTTGGCGGGCCTCCTACGAGCAGTACTTC

J gene: TRBJ2-3
D gene: NA
V gene: TRBV19
clone size: NA
CDR3 protein: CASSRKDGQGTDTQYF
CDR3 DNA: TGTGCCAGTAGTAGGAAGGACGGTCAAGGCACAGATACGCAGTATTTT